The source of this TCR beta chain is a study of blood T cell repertoires in COVID-19. About the study: T cells, B-cell-depleted T cells, or PBMCs provided the cDNA or gDNA that served as material.

Comments on this clone: The junction differs from germline at one of its ends, possibly a read error.

Authors' data handling: Amplification of reference gene primers provided the estimated nucleated cell counts. TCRdb keeps only in-frame clones here, not all; method: immunoSEQ multiplex PCR. Clonal size and the V and J genes are those of that table, whereas D and trimming came from the DNA. The sample consists of approximately 400,000 clones, 89% of them appearing once. The CDR3 runs to 12 residues. The germline CDR1 and CDR2 sequences are SGHTA and FQGTGA. Sample: peripheral blood. The source is a man aged 35-49 years with acute or convalescent COVID-19. The chain joins TRBV7-3 to TRBJ1-6; D not certain. CDR3 amino acids: CASSSYNSPLHF. Here the CDR3 DNA reads TGTGCCAGCAGCTCCTACAATTCACCCCTCCACTTT.